A selection of T cell receptor beta chains follows, all from one sample in a study of response to subunit inactivated influenza vaccine. TCRdb re-called the RT-PCR reads with MiXCR, one entry per CDR3 protein. The sample holds 530,000 or so distinct CDR3 sequences, around 15% seen once. The input for sequencing was PBMCs from blood, taken 11 to 12 days after vaccination. These receptors were collected from a man aged 45 to 65 who received an inactivated influenza vaccine. CDR3s include the opening cysteine and the closing phenylalanine or tryptophan. A D gene is named only where the DNA matches it firmly. Not all rows give a size; the values are once, few, many and, for expanded clones, a class.

clone_size	v_call	j_call	d_call	cdr3_aa	cdr3_nt
few	TRBV29-1	TRBJ2-1	TRBD2	CSVDGLREGPYNEQFF	TGCAGCGTTGACGGTCTGCGGGAGGGCCCCTACAATGAGCAGTTCTTC
few	TRBV10-3	TRBJ2-3	TRBD2	CAINRGGRAELSTDTQYF	TGTGCCATCAATCGCGGGGGTCGAGCGGAGCTTAGCACAGATACGCAGTATTTT
few	TRBV2	TRBJ1-4	.	CASGSGRYNEKLFF	TGTGCCAGCGGTTCGGGACGGTATAATGAAAAACTGTTTTTT
.	TRBV5-1	TRBJ1-1	.	CASSRNALGTEAFF	TGCGCCAGCAGCCGGAACGCACTGGGGACTGAAGCTTTCTTT
few	TRBV9	TRBJ2-3	TRBD2	CASSVGSVAGGLDTQYF	TGTGCCAGCAGCGTAGGATCCGTAGCGGGAGGGCTTGATACGCAGTATTTT
many	TRBV29-1	TRBJ2-1	TRBD1	CSVAIGGQGDNNEQFF	TGCAGCGTTGCGATCGGAGGACAGGGGGATAACAATGAGCAGTTCTTC
few	TRBV20-1	TRBJ2-2	.	CSAWERSTSTGELFF	TGCAGTGCTTGGGAGCGATCCACTAGCACCGGGGAGCTGTTTTTT
few	TRBV6-2/TRBV6-3	TRBJ2-1	TRBD2	CASSPGVRFPGLAIEGGNEQFF	TGTGCCAGCAGTCCAGGGGTCCGCTTTCCGGGACTAGCGATAGAAGGAGGGAATGAGCAGTTCTTC
few	TRBV5-1	TRBJ2-2	.	CASSFVEKNTGELFF	TGCGCCAGCAGCTTCGTAGAAAAGAACACCGGGGAGCTGTTTTTT
few	TRBV28	TRBJ2-2	.	CASSLPGLGELFF	TGTGCCAGCAGTCTACCAGGGTTGGGGGAGCTGTTTTTT
few	TRBV2	TRBJ2-7	.	CASRGDYEQYF	TGTGCCAGCAGAGGGGACTACGAGCAGTACTTC
.	TRBV11-2	TRBJ2-1	.	CASSSDGLSSYNEQFF	TGTGCCAGCAGCTCGGACGGGCTTAGCTCCTACAATGAGCAGTTCTTC
few	TRBV11-2	TRBJ1-1	.	CASSSPRDVKPAFF	TGTGCCAGCAGCTCCCCCCGGGACGTAAAACCAGCTTTCTTT
few	TRBV18	TRBJ1-3	.	CASSPTIVVGNTIYF	TGTGCCAGCTCACCAACGATCGTCGTGGGAAACACCATATATTTT
few	TRBV6-5	TRBJ1-1	.	CASSYDTGYTEAFF	TGTGCCAGCAGTTACGATACAGGGTACACTGAAGCTTTCTTT
few	TRBV10-3	TRBJ2-3	.	CAISEVRVWTDTQYF	TGTGCCATCAGTGAGGTCCGGGTTTGGACAGATACGCAGTATTTT
.	TRBV2	TRBJ1-2	.	CASSEQSGGYTF	TGTGCCAGCAGTGAACAGTCGGGGGGCTACACCTTC
few	TRBV7-2	TRBJ2-1	.	CASSLALGAPEQFF	TGTGCCAGCAGCTTAGCGTTGGGGGCCCCTGAGCAGTTCTTC
few	TRBV18	TRBJ2-1	.	CASSPTSANEQFF	TGTGCCAGCTCACCAACTTCCGCCAATGAGCAGTTCTTC
.	TRBV10-3	TRBJ2-6	.	CAISQGSGANVLTF	TGTGCCATCAGTCAGGGGTCTGGGGCCAACGTCCTGACTTTC
many	TRBV7-2	TRBJ1-4	.	CASTDGRRNEKLFF	TGTGCCAGCACCGACGGAAGGCGAAACGAAAAACTGTTTTTT
.	TRBV28	TRBJ1-1	.	CASTLQLGQDTEAFF	TGTGCCAGCACCCTTCAGCTGGGACAAGACACTGAAGCTTTCTTT
.	TRBV7-2	TRBJ2-1	.	CASSLRPSLQYNEQFF	TGTGCCAGCAGCTTAAGGCCCTCACTGCAATACAATGAGCAGTTCTTC
few	TRBV10-3	TRBJ2-1	.	CAISDPPSYNEQFF	TGTGCCATCAGTGATCCCCCTAGTTACAACGAGCAGTTCTTC
many	TRBV5-1	TRBJ1-3	.	CASSLDRSSGNTIYF	TGCGCCAGCAGCTTGGACCGTTCCTCTGGAAACACCATATATTTT
.	TRBV18	TRBJ2-4	.	CAISVGIAKNIQYF	TGTGCCATCTCAGTGGGGATAGCCAAAAACATTCAGTACTTC
.	TRBV2	TRBJ2-2	.	CASSETGLRTGELFF	TGTGCCAGCAGTGAAACAGGGTTGAGGACCGGGGAGCTGTTTTTT
few	TRBV20-1	TRBJ1-2	TRBD1	CSASWVASGQGFHGYTF	TGCAGTGCTAGTTGGGTTGCATCCGGACAGGGGTTCCATGGCTACACCTTC
.	TRBV5-5	TRBJ2-3	TRBD2	CASSPAPTSGHTDTQYF	TGTGCCAGCAGCCCCGCCCCGACTAGCGGACACACAGATACGCAGTATTTT
few	TRBV20-1	TRBJ2-3	.	CSARDRLVSTDTQYF	TGCAGTGCTAGAGATCGGTTGGTATCCACAGATACGCAGTATTTT
few	TRBV15	TRBJ2-5	TRBD2	CATSRALAGVGTQYF	TGTGCCACCAGCAGAGCGCTAGCGGGGGTAGGGACCCAGTACTTC
.	TRBV4-2	TRBJ2-1	TRBD2	CASSREREGRNEQFF	TGTGCCAGCAGCCGTGAGCGGGAGGGAAGGAATGAGCAGTTCTTC
.	TRBV20-1	TRBJ2-7	.	CSAPPDSSYEQYF	TGCAGTGCCCCACCGGACAGTTCCTACGAGCAGTACTTC
few	TRBV5-1	TRBJ2-3	.	CASQPGVGDTQYF	TGCGCCAGCCAACCGGGGGTGGGAGATACGCAGTATTTT
.	TRBV4-3	TRBJ2-5	.	CASSQGSGYQGETQYF	TGCGCCAGCAGCCAAGGGTCTGGTTACCAGGGGGAGACCCAGTACTTC
.	TRBV12-3/TRBV12-4	TRBJ1-1	.	CASSLVRTDEAFF	TGTGCCAGCAGTTTGGTCCGAACGGATGAAGCTTTCTTT
many	TRBV7-3	TRBJ2-1	TRBD2	CASSSGTSGYNEQFF	TGTGCCAGCAGCTCCGGGACTAGCGGATACAATGAGCAGTTCTTC
.	TRBV5-1	TRBJ2-7	.	CASSPGGLPTYEQYF	TGCGCCAGCAGCCCTGGGGGACTTCCCACCTACGAGCAGTACTTC
.	TRBV9	TRBJ2-1	TRBD2	CASSLPGLAEPTTHNEQFF	TGTGCCAGCAGCTTGCCGGGACTAGCGGAACCTACTACTCACAATGAGCAGTTCTTC
few	TRBV11-2	TRBJ1-1	.	CASSLSRGSTEAFF	TGTGCCAGCAGCTTGTCTAGGGGCAGCACTGAAGCTTTCTTT
few	TRBV20-1	TRBJ1-2	TRBD1	CSAPSPGGRDYGYTF	TGCAGTGCTCCAAGCCCAGGGGGTAGGGACTATGGCTACACCTTC
few	TRBV20-1	TRBJ2-7	.	CSASGGPYEQYF	TGCAGTGCTTCAGGGGGGCCCTACGAGCAGTACTTC
few	TRBV28	TRBJ1-1	.	CASSLTPGAGDLNTEAFF	TGTGCCAGCAGTTTAACCCCTGGGGCAGGGGACCTGAACACTGAAGCTTTCTTT
.	TRBV20-1	TRBJ2-1	.	CSASPSSYNEQFF	TGCAGTGCTAGCCCAAGCTCCTACAATGAGCAGTTCTTC
.	TRBV24-1	TRBJ2-2	TRBD1	CATSDTGVWGTGELFF	TGTGCCACCAGTGATACAGGGGTGTGGGGGACCGGGGAGCTGTTTTTT
few	TRBV5-1	TRBJ2-6	.	CASSPQGVGSGANVLTF	TGCGCCAGCAGCCCTCAAGGGGTCGGCTCTGGGGCCAACGTCCTGACTTTC
.	TRBV15	TRBJ2-1	TRBD2	CATSWGSGSANEQFF	TGTGCCACCAGCTGGGGGAGCGGGAGCGCAAATGAGCAGTTCTTC
.	TRBV28	TRBJ1-2	.	CASKPTDKYYGYTF	TGTGCCAGCAAGCCGACAGACAAATACTATGGCTACACCTTC
.	TRBV7-2	TRBJ2-7	.	CASSGGLGGRNSYEQYF	TGTGCCAGCAGCGGGGGCCTAGGAGGGAGAAACTCCTACGAGCAGTACTTC
few	TRBV4-3	TRBJ2-1	.	CASSQDRRQYNEQFF	TGCGCCAGCAGCCAAGATCGTCGGCAGTACAATGAGCAGTTCTTC
few	TRBV7-2	TRBJ1-2	.	CASSAQPSNGYTF	TGTGCCAGCAGCGCTCAGCCGTCCAATGGCTACACCTTC
many	TRBV7-2	TRBJ2-1	TRBD2	CASSLVATSGMYNEQFF	TGTGCCAGCAGCTTAGTCGCGACTAGCGGGATGTACAATGAGCAGTTCTTC
.	TRBV5-6	TRBJ2-5	.	CASSASRKETQYF	TGTGCCAGCAGCGCCTCTAGGAAAGAGACCCAGTACTTC
few	TRBV20-1	TRBJ2-3	.	CSARDRLLSTDTQYF	TGCAGTGCTAGAGATAGGCTCCTGAGCACAGATACGCAGTATTTT
.	TRBV25-1	TRBJ2-1	.	CASSALRGAYNEQFF	TGTGCCAGCAGTGCACTGAGGGGCGCCTACAATGAGCAGTTCTTC
many	TRBV6-2/TRBV6-3	TRBJ2-2	.	CAVRQGGGELFF	TGTGCCGTCCGACAGGGAGGCGGGGAGCTGTTTTTT
few	TRBV21-1	TRBJ1-6	.	CASSNRDRASIGSPLHF	TGTGCCAGCAGCAACCGGGACAGAGCCTCTATAGGTTCACCCCTCCACTTT
many	TRBV5-1	TRBJ2-7	.	CASSLVPYEQYF	TGCGCCAGCAGCTTGGTACCCTACGAGCAGTACTTC
few	TRBV15	TRBJ1-2	.	CATSRDHKYGYTF	TGTGCCACCAGCAGAGACCACAAGTATGGCTACACCTTC